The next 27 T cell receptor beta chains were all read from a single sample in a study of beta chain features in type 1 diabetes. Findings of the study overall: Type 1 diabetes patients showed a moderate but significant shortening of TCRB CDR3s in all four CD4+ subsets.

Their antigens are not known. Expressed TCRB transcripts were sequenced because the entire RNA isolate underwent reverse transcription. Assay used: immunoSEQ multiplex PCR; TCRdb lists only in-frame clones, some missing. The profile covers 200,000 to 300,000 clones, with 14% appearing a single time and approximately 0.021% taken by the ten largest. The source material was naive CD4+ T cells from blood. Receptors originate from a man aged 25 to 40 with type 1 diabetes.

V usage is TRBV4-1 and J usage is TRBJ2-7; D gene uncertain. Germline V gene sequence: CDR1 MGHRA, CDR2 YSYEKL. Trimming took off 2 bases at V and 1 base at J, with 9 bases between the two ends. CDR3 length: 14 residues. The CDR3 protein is CASSQPTVSYEQYF. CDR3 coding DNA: TGCGCCAGCAGCCAACCAACTGTGTCCTACGAGCAGTACTTC.

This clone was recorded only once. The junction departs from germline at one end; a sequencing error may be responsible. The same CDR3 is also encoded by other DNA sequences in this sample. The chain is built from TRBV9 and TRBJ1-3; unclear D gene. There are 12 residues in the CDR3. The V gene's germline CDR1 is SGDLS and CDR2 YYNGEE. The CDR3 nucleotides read TGTGCGAGCAGCGTCCGTGGAAACACCATATATTTT. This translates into CASSVRGNTIYF.

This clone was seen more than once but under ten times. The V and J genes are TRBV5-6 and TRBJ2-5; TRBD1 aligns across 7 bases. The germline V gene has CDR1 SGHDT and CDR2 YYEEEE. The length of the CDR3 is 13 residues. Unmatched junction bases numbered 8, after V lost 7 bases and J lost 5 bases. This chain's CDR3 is CASGRQGAETQYF. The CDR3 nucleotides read TGTGCCAGCGGGAGACAGGGCGCGGAGACCCAGTACTTC.

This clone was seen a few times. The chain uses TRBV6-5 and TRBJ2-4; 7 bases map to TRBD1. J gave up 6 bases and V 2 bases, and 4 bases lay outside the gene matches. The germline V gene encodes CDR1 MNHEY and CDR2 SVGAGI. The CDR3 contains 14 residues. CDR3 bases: TGTGCCAGCAGTTACGAGGGGGCGGCAAACATTCAGTACTTC. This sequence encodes CASSYEGAANIQYF.

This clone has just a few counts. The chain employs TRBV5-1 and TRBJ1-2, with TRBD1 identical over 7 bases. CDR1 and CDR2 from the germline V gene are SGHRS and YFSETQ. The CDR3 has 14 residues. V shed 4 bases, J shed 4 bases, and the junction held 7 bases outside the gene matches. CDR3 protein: CASSPPGQSYGYTF. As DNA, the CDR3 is TGCGCCAGCAGCCCACCGGGACAGTCCTATGGCTACACCTTC.

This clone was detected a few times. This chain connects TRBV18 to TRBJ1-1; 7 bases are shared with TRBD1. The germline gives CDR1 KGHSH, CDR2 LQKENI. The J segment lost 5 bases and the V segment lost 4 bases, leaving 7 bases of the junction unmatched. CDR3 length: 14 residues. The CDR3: CASSRDRVRTEAFF. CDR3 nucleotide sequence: TGTGCCAGCTCACGAGACAGGGTGAGGACTGAAGCTTTCTTT.

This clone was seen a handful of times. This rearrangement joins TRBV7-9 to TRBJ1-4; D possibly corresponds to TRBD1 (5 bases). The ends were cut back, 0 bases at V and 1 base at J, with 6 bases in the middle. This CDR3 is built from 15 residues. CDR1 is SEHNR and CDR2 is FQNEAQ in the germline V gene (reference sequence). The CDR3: CASSLAGGTNEKLFF. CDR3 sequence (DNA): TGTGCCAGCAGCTTAGCGGGGGGAACTAATGAAAAACTGTTTTTT.

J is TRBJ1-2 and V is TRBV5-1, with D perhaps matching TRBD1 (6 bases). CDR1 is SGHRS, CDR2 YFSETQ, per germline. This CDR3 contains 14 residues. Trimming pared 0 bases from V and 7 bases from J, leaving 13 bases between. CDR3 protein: CASSLVLGAGGYTF. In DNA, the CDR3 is TGCGCCAGCAGCTTGGTTTTGGGGGCCGGTGGCTACACCTTC.

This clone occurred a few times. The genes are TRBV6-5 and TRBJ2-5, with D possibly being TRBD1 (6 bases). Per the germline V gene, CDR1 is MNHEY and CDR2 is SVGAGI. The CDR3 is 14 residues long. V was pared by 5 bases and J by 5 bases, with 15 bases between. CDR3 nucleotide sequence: TGTGCCAGCAGTGGGGGCAGGGGATGGGAGACCCAGTACTTC. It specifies CASSGGRGWETQYF.

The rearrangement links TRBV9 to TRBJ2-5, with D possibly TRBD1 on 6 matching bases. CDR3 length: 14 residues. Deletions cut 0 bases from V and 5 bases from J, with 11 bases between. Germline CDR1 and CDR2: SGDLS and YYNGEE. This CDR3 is CASSVGAGEETQYF. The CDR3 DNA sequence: TGTGCCAGCAGCGTAGGGGCAGGGGAGGAGACCCAGTACTTC.

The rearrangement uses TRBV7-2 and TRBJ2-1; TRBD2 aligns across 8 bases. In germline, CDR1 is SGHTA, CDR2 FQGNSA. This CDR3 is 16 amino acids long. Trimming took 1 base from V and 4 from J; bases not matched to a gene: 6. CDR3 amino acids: CASSLGSGGRYNEQFF. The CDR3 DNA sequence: TGTGCCAGCAGCTTAGGTTCGGGGGGGCGGTACAATGAGCAGTTCTTC.

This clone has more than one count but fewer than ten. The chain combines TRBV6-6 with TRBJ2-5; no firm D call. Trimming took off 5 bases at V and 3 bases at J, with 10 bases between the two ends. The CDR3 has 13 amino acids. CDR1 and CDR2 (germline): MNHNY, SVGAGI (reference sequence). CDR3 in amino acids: CASSPGLKETQYF. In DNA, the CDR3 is TGTGCCAGCAGTCCGGGTCTAAAAGAGACCCAGTACTTC.

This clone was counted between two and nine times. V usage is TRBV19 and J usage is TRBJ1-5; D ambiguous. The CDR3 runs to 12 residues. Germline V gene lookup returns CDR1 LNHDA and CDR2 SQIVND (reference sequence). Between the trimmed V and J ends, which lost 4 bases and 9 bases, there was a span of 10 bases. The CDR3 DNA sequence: TGTGCCAGTAGTACCCGTTCCGGGCCCCAGCATTTT. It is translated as CASSTRSGPQHF.

This CDR3 is CASSVGDRANYGYTF. CDR3 DNA: TGTGCCAGCAGCGTAGGGGACAGGGCTAACTATGGCTACACCTTC. The chain couples TRBV9 to TRBJ1-2, with 9 positions matching TRBD1. From germline, CDR1 is SGDLS and CDR2 YYNGEE. V shed 0 bases, J shed 0 bases, and the junction held 0 bases outside the gene matches. The CDR3 extends over 15 amino acids.

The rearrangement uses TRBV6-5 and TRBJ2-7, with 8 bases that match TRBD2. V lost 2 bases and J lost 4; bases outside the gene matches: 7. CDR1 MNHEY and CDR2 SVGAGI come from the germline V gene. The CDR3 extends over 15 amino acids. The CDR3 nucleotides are TGTGCCAGCAGTTACCTCCGCGGGGGGCCATACGAGCAGTACTTC. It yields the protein CASSYLRGGPYEQYF.

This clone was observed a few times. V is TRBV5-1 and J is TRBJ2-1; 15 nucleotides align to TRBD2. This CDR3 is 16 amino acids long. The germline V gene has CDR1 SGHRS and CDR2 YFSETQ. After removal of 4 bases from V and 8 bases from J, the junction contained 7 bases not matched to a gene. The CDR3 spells CASSPGLAGGPDEQFF. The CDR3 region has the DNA TGCGCCAGCAGCCCCGGACTAGCGGGGGGGCCCGATGAGCAGTTCTTC. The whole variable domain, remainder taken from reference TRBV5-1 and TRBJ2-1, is KAGVTQTPRYLIKTRGQQVTLSCSPISGHRSVSWYQQTPGQGLQFLFEYFSETQRNKGNFPGRFSGRQFSNSRSEMNVSTLELGDSALYLCASSPGLAGGPDEQFFGPGTRLTVL.

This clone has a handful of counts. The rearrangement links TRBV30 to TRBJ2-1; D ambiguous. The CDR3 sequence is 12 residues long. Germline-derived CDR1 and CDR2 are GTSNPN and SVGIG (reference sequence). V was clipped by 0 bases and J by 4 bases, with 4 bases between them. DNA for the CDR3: TGTGCCTGGAGTGTACGGTACAATGAGCAGTTCTTC. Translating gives CAWSVRYNEQFF. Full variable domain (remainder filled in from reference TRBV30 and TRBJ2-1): SQTIHQWPATLVQPVGSPLSLECTVEGTSNPNLYWYRQAAGRGLQLLFYSVGIGQISSEVPQNLSASRPQDRQFILSSKKLLLSDSGFYLCAWSVRYNEQFFGPGTRLTVL.

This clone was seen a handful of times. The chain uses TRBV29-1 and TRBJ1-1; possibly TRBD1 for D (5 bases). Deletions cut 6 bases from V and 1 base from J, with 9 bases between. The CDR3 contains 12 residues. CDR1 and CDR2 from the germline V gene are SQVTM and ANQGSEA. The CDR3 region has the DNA TGCAGCGTAAGCGACAGGAACACTGAAGCTTTCTTT. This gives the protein CSVSDRNTEAFF.

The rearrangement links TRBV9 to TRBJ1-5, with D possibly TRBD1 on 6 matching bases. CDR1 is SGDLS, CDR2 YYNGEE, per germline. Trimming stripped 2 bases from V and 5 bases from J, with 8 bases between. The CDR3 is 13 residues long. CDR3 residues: CASSVRQDQPQHF. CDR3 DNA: TGTGCCAGCAGCGTCCGACAGGATCAGCCCCAGCATTTT.

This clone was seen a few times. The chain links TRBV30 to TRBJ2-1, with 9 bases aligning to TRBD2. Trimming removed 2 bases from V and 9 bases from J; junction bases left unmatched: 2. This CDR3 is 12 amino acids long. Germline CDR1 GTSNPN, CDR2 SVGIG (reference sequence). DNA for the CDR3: TGTGCCTGGAGTCTAGCGGGAAGTGAGCAGTTCTTC. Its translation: CAWSLAGSEQFF.

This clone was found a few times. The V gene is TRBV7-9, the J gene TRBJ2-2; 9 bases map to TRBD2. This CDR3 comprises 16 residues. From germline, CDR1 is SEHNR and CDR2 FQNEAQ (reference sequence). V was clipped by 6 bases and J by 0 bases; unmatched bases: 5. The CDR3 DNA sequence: TGTGCCAGCAGGAGCGGGGGGCCGACGAACACCGGGGAGCTGTTTTTT. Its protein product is CASRSGGPTNTGELFF.

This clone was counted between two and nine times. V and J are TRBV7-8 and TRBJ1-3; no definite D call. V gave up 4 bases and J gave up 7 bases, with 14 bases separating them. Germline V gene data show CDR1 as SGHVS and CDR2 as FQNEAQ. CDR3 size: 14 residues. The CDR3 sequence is CASSSRGNGNTIYF. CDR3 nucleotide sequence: TGTGCCAGCAGCTCCCGAGGGAACGGGAACACCATATATTTT.

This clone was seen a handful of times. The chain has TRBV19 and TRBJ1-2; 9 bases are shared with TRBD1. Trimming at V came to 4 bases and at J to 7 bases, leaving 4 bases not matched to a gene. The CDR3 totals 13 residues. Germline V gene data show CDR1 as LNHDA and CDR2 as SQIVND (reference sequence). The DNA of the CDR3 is TGTGCCAGTAGTACTCGGACAGGGGTTGGCTACACCTTC. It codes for CASSTRTGVGYTF. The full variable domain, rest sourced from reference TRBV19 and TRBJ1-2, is DGGITQSPKYLFRKEGQNVTLSCEQNLNHDAMYWYRQDPGQGLRLIYYSQIVNDFQKGDIAEGYSVSREKKESFPLTVTSAQKNPTAFYLCASSTRTGVGYTFGSGTRLTVV.

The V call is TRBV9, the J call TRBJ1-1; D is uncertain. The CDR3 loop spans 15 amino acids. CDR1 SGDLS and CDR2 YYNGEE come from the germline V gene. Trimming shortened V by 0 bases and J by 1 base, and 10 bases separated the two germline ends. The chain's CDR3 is CASSVDAAENTEAFF. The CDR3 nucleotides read TGTGCCAGCAGCGTAGATGCGGCGGAGAACACTGAAGCTTTCTTT. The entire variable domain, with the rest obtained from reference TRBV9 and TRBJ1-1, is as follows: DSGVTQTPKHLITATGQRVTLRCSPRSGDLSVYWYQQSLDQGLQFLIQYYNGEERAKGNILERFSAQQFPDLHSELNLSSLELGDSALYFCASSVDAAENTEAFFGQGTRLTVV.

CDR3 region: CASRGDPNTEAFF. The CDR3 DNA sequence: TGTGCCAGCAGGGGAGATCCGAACACTGAAGCTTTCTTT. The V and J genes are TRBV2 and TRBJ1-1; unclear D gene. Trimming stripped 6 bases from V and 1 base from J, with 9 bases between. In germline, CDR1 is SNHLY, CDR2 FYNNEI. The CDR3 spans 13 residues. The complete variable domain, with remaining parts taken from reference TRBV2 and TRBJ1-1, reads EPEVTQTPSHQVTQMGQEVILRCVPISNHLYFYWYRQILGQKVEFLVSFYNNEISEKSEIFDDQFSVERPDGSNFTLKIRSTKLEDSAMYFCASRGDPNTEAFFGQGTRLTVV.

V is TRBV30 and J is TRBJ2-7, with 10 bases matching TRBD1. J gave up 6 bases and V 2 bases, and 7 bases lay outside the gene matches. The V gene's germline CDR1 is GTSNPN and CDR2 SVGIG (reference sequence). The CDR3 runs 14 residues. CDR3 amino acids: CAWSTGQGIGEQYF. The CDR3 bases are TGTGCCTGGAGTACGGGACAGGGGATAGGCGAGCAGTACTTC.

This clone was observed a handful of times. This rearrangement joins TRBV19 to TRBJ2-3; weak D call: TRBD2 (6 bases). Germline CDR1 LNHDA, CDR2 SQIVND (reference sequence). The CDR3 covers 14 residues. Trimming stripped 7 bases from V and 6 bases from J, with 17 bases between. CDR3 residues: CASKRDSRRDTQYF. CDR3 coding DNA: TGTGCCAGTAAAAGGGACTCGCGTCGGGATACGCAGTATTTT.